These T cell receptor beta chains were read from a single sample in a study of shared clonotypes between healthy human individuals. TCRdb's copy holds only in-frame clones and misses some; the assay was immunoSEQ multiplex PCR. The table lists a few million clones, 90% to 95% of them singletons. Material for sequencing was naive CD4+ T cells from PBMCs. These receptors were obtained from a man between 18 and 35 years old in good health. Some clones in this sample may be carry-over from other donors' samples. Both conserved end residues are part of each CDR3. The D gene is left open where the match is weak. Clone size appears in some rows only: once, few, many, or a class for an expanded clone.

v_call	d_call	j_call	clone_size	cdr3_aa	cdr3_nt
TRBV6-5	.	TRBJ1-6	.	CASRRDSTNSPLHF	TGTGCCAGCAGACGCGACAGCACTAATTCACCCCTCCACTTT
TRBV5-6	.	TRBJ1-6	.	CASSLVQGLDSPLHF	TGTGCCAGCAGCTTGGTACAGGGCTTGGATTCACCCCTCCACTTT
TRBV9	TRBD1	TRBJ1-1	.	CASSLTGDTEAFF	TGTGCCAGCAGCCTCACAGGGGACACTGAAGCTTTCTTT
TRBV28	.	TRBJ1-5	.	CASSPPRVQPQHF	TGTGCCAGCAGTCCACCCAGGGTTCAGCCCCAGCATTTT
TRBV28	.	TRBJ1-1	.	CASHLGGSEAFF	TGTGCCAGCCACCTAGGGGGATCCGAAGCTTTCTTT
TRBV2	.	TRBJ1-2	.	CASRRDGRFYGYTF	TGTGCCAGTAGAAGGGACGGGAGATTCTATGGCTACACCTTC
TRBV5-1	.	TRBJ2-1	.	CASSLGSRNNEQFF	TGCGCCAGCAGCTTGGGGTCTCGGAACAATGAGCAGTTCTTC
TRBV27	TRBD2	TRBJ2-1	.	CASSTRLAGGYEQFF	TGTGCCAGCAGTACCCGACTAGCGGGAGGATATGAGCAGTTCTTC
TRBV15	TRBD2	TRBJ2-3	.	CATSRDRLAGSTDTQYF	TGTGCCACCAGCAGAGATCGCCTAGCGGGGAGCACAGATACGCAGTATTTT
TRBV7-9	.	TRBJ1-2	.	CASSLGGNYGYTF	TGTGCCAGCAGCTTAGGGGGAAACTATGGCTACACCTTC
TRBV4-2	TRBD1	TRBJ1-1	.	CASSQSDRYEAFF	TGTGCCAGCAGCCAGTCGGACAGGTATGAAGCTTTCTTT
TRBV5-1	.	TRBJ2-5	.	CASRSLGGQETQYF	TGCGCCAGCAGATCCTTAGGGGGACAAGAGACCCAGTACTTC
TRBV10-1	.	TRBJ1-2	.	CASSDIRARGFFYGYTF	TGCGCCAGCAGTGATATCCGGGCCCGCGGCTTTTTCTATGGCTACACCTTC
TRBV19	.	TRBJ1-1	.	CASSIVGLNTEAFF	TGTGCCAGTAGTATAGTTGGGTTGAACACTGAAGCTTTCTTT
TRBV4-2	.	TRBJ1-2	.	CASSPLDGGISNYGYTF	TGTGCCAGCAGCCCATTGGACGGAGGGATTTCTAACTATGGCTACACCTTC
TRBV7-2	.	TRBJ2-5	once	CASSLGSGLQETQYF	TGTGCCAGCAGCTTAGGATCCGGCCTACAAGAGACCCAGTACTTC
TRBV5-6	TRBD2	TRBJ2-1	.	CASSLPPGLASYNEQFF	TGTGCCAGCAGCTTGCCACCGGGACTAGCATCCTACAATGAGCAGTTCTTC
TRBV4-1	TRBD2	TRBJ2-5	.	CASSRGLAGAETQYF	TGCGCCAGCAGCCGGGGACTAGCGGGAGCCGAGACCCAGTACTTC
TRBV7-3	.	TRBJ2-3	.	CASSLNGDTQYF	TGTGCCAGCAGCTTAAACGGGGATACGCAGTATTTT
TRBV9	.	TRBJ1-2	.	CASSLQYQGHYGYTF	TGTGCCAGCAGCCTACAGTATCAGGGGCACTATGGCTACACCTTC
TRBV5-1	.	TRBJ2-2	.	CASSLVPGNTGELFF	TGCGCCAGCAGCTTGGTACCAGGTAACACCGGGGAGCTGTTTTTT
TRBV30	.	TRBJ2-3	.	CAWTPGPGTDTQYF	TGTGCCTGGACCCCCGGCCCGGGGACAGATACGCAGTATTTT
TRBV19	.	TRBJ1-5	.	CASDRTDWNQPQHF	TGTGCCAGTGATAGGACGGACTGGAATCAGCCCCAGCATTTT
TRBV5-6	.	TRBJ2-3	.	CASSLEGLKDTQYF	TGTGCCAGCAGCTTGGAGGGACTTAAAGATACGCAGTATTTT
TRBV4-1	.	TRBJ2-7	once	CASSRGGGSYEQYF	TGCGCCAGCAGCCGAGGGGGCGGGAGTTACGAGCAGTACTTC
TRBV28	.	TRBJ2-3	.	CASSPWGGQNTDTQYF	TGTGCCAGCAGTCCCTGGGGGGGCCAGAACACAGATACGCAGTATTTT
TRBV30	TRBD1	TRBJ1-2	.	CAWSPHLRDSTPLGGYTF	TGTGCCTGGAGCCCCCACCTTCGGGACAGCACCCCCCTTGGGGGCTACACCTTC
TRBV5-1	.	TRBJ2-5	.	CASSLQQPQETQYF	TGCGCCAGCAGCTTACAACAGCCTCAAGAGACCCAGTACTTC
TRBV6-4	.	TRBJ2-3	once	CASSDRSTDTQYF	TGTGCCAGCAGTGACAGGTCCACAGATACGCAGTATTTT
TRBV28	.	TRBJ2-1	.	CASSSLPQGLGYYNEQFF	TGTGCCAGCAGTTCCCTGCCACAGGGTTTGGGCTACTACAATGAGCAGTTCTTC
TRBV7-9	TRBD1	TRBJ2-3	.	CASSPQGASPTDTQYF	TGTGCCAGCAGCCCTCAGGGGGCCTCCCCAACAGATACGCAGTATTTT
TRBV5-1	TRBD2	TRBJ2-7	.	CASSLAAGGPYEQYF	TGCGCCAGCAGCTTGGCAGCGGGAGGCCCCTACGAGCAGTACTTC
TRBV5-1	.	TRBJ1-1	.	CASSLRGSEAFF	TGCGCCAGCAGCTTGCGCGGGTCTGAAGCTTTCTTT
TRBV2	TRBD1	TRBJ1-2	.	CASRTGGNYGYTF	TGTGCCAGTAGAACAGGGGGTAACTATGGCTACACCTTC
TRBV9	TRBD2	TRBJ2-1	.	CASSRTSGAYNEQFF	TGTGCCAGCAGCCGAACTAGCGGTGCCTACAATGAGCAGTTCTTC
TRBV28	.	TRBJ1-5	.	CASAQGSNQPQHF	TGTGCCAGTGCCCAGGGAAGCAATCAGCCCCAGCATTTT
TRBV6-6	.	TRBJ1-2	.	CASSSGTASNYGYTF	TGTGCCAGCAGTTCCGGGACCGCTTCTAACTATGGCTACACCTTC
TRBV28	.	TRBJ2-7	once	CASNRRTYEQYF	TGTGCCAGCAACCGTCGTACCTACGAGCAGTACTTC
TRBV18	.	TRBJ2-1	.	CASSSGERNNNEQFF	TGTGCCAGCTCATCCGGGGAGCGGAACAACAATGAGCAGTTCTTC
TRBV19	.	TRBJ2-1	.	CASRAHGGRSYNEQFF	TGTGCCAGTAGGGCCCATGGGGGGCGCTCCTACAATGAGCAGTTCTTC
TRBV10-3	TRBD1	TRBJ1-5	.	CAMGQGAQPQHF	TGTGCCATGGGACAGGGCGCTCAGCCCCAGCATTTT
TRBV9	.	TRBJ2-1	.	CASSVADPPLEQFF	TGTGCCAGCAGCGTAGCGGACCCTCCCCTTGAGCAGTTCTTC
TRBV10-2	.	TRBJ1-2	few	CASSERQHYGYTF	TGCGCCAGCAGTGAGAGGCAGCACTATGGCTACACCTTC
TRBV10-3	.	TRBJ2-3	.	CAISETSPGAGTDTQYF	TGTGCCATCAGTGAAACAAGTCCAGGGGCCGGCACAGATACGCAGTATTTT
TRBV28	.	TRBJ2-6	.	CASGLPLTGASGANVLTF	TGTGCCAGCGGTTTGCCTCTCACGGGGGCCTCTGGGGCCAACGTCCTGACTTTC
TRBV15	.	TRBJ2-2	.	CATSRDRGIGELFF	TGTGCCACCAGCAGAGATAGGGGAATCGGGGAGCTGTTTTTT
TRBV2	.	TRBJ1-2	.	CASNRDRSGYGYTF	TGTGCCAGCAATAGGGACCGAAGCGGGTATGGCTACACCTTC
TRBV18	.	TRBJ2-7	.	CASSPQAYEQYF	TGTGCCAGCTCACCGCAGGCCTACGAGCAGTACTTC
TRBV18	.	TRBJ1-2	few	CASSPAGKDYGYTF	TGTGCCAGCTCACCAGCAGGGAAGGACTATGGCTACACCTTC
TRBV7-2	TRBD2	TRBJ2-1	.	CASSLVAGPGDEQFF	TGTGCCAGCAGCTTAGTAGCGGGACCGGGGGATGAGCAGTTCTTC
TRBV7-9	.	TRBJ2-7	.	CASSSRAGAGHLNEQYF	TGTGCCAGCAGCTCCCGCGCGGGAGCGGGACACCTCAACGAGCAGTACTTC
TRBV10-3	.	TRBJ1-1	.	CAISEGGNTEAFF	TGTGCCATCAGTGAAGGGGGTAACACTGAAGCTTTCTTT
TRBV5-5	.	TRBJ1-5	.	CASSFFRSGYNQPQHF	TGTGCCAGCAGCTTTTTTCGTTCCGGATACAATCAGCCCCAGCATTTT
TRBV10-1	TRBD2	TRBJ2-3	.	CASSATWTSASTDTQYF	TGCGCCAGCAGTGCAACCTGGACTAGCGCTAGCACAGATACGCAGTATTTT
TRBV6-6	.	TRBJ2-2	.	CASSHPGTGELFF	TGTGCCAGCAGTCACCCAGGGACCGGGGAGCTGTTTTTT
TRBV18	TRBD1	TRBJ1-4	once	CASSRDRTYEKLFF	TGTGCCAGCTCTCGGGACAGGACCTATGAAAAACTGTTTTTT
TRBV10-1	TRBD2	TRBJ2-7	.	CASSEGTIFVEQYF	TGCGCCAGCAGCGAAGGGACTATTTTCGTCGAGCAGTACTTC
TRBV28	.	TRBJ1-2	.	CASSLTNRPGYTF	TGTGCCAGCAGTTTAACGAACAGGCCGGGCTACACCTTC
TRBV7-2	TRBD2	TRBJ2-3	.	CASSSQLAGWTQYF	TGTGCCAGCAGCTCCCAACTAGCGGGATGGACGCAGTATTTT